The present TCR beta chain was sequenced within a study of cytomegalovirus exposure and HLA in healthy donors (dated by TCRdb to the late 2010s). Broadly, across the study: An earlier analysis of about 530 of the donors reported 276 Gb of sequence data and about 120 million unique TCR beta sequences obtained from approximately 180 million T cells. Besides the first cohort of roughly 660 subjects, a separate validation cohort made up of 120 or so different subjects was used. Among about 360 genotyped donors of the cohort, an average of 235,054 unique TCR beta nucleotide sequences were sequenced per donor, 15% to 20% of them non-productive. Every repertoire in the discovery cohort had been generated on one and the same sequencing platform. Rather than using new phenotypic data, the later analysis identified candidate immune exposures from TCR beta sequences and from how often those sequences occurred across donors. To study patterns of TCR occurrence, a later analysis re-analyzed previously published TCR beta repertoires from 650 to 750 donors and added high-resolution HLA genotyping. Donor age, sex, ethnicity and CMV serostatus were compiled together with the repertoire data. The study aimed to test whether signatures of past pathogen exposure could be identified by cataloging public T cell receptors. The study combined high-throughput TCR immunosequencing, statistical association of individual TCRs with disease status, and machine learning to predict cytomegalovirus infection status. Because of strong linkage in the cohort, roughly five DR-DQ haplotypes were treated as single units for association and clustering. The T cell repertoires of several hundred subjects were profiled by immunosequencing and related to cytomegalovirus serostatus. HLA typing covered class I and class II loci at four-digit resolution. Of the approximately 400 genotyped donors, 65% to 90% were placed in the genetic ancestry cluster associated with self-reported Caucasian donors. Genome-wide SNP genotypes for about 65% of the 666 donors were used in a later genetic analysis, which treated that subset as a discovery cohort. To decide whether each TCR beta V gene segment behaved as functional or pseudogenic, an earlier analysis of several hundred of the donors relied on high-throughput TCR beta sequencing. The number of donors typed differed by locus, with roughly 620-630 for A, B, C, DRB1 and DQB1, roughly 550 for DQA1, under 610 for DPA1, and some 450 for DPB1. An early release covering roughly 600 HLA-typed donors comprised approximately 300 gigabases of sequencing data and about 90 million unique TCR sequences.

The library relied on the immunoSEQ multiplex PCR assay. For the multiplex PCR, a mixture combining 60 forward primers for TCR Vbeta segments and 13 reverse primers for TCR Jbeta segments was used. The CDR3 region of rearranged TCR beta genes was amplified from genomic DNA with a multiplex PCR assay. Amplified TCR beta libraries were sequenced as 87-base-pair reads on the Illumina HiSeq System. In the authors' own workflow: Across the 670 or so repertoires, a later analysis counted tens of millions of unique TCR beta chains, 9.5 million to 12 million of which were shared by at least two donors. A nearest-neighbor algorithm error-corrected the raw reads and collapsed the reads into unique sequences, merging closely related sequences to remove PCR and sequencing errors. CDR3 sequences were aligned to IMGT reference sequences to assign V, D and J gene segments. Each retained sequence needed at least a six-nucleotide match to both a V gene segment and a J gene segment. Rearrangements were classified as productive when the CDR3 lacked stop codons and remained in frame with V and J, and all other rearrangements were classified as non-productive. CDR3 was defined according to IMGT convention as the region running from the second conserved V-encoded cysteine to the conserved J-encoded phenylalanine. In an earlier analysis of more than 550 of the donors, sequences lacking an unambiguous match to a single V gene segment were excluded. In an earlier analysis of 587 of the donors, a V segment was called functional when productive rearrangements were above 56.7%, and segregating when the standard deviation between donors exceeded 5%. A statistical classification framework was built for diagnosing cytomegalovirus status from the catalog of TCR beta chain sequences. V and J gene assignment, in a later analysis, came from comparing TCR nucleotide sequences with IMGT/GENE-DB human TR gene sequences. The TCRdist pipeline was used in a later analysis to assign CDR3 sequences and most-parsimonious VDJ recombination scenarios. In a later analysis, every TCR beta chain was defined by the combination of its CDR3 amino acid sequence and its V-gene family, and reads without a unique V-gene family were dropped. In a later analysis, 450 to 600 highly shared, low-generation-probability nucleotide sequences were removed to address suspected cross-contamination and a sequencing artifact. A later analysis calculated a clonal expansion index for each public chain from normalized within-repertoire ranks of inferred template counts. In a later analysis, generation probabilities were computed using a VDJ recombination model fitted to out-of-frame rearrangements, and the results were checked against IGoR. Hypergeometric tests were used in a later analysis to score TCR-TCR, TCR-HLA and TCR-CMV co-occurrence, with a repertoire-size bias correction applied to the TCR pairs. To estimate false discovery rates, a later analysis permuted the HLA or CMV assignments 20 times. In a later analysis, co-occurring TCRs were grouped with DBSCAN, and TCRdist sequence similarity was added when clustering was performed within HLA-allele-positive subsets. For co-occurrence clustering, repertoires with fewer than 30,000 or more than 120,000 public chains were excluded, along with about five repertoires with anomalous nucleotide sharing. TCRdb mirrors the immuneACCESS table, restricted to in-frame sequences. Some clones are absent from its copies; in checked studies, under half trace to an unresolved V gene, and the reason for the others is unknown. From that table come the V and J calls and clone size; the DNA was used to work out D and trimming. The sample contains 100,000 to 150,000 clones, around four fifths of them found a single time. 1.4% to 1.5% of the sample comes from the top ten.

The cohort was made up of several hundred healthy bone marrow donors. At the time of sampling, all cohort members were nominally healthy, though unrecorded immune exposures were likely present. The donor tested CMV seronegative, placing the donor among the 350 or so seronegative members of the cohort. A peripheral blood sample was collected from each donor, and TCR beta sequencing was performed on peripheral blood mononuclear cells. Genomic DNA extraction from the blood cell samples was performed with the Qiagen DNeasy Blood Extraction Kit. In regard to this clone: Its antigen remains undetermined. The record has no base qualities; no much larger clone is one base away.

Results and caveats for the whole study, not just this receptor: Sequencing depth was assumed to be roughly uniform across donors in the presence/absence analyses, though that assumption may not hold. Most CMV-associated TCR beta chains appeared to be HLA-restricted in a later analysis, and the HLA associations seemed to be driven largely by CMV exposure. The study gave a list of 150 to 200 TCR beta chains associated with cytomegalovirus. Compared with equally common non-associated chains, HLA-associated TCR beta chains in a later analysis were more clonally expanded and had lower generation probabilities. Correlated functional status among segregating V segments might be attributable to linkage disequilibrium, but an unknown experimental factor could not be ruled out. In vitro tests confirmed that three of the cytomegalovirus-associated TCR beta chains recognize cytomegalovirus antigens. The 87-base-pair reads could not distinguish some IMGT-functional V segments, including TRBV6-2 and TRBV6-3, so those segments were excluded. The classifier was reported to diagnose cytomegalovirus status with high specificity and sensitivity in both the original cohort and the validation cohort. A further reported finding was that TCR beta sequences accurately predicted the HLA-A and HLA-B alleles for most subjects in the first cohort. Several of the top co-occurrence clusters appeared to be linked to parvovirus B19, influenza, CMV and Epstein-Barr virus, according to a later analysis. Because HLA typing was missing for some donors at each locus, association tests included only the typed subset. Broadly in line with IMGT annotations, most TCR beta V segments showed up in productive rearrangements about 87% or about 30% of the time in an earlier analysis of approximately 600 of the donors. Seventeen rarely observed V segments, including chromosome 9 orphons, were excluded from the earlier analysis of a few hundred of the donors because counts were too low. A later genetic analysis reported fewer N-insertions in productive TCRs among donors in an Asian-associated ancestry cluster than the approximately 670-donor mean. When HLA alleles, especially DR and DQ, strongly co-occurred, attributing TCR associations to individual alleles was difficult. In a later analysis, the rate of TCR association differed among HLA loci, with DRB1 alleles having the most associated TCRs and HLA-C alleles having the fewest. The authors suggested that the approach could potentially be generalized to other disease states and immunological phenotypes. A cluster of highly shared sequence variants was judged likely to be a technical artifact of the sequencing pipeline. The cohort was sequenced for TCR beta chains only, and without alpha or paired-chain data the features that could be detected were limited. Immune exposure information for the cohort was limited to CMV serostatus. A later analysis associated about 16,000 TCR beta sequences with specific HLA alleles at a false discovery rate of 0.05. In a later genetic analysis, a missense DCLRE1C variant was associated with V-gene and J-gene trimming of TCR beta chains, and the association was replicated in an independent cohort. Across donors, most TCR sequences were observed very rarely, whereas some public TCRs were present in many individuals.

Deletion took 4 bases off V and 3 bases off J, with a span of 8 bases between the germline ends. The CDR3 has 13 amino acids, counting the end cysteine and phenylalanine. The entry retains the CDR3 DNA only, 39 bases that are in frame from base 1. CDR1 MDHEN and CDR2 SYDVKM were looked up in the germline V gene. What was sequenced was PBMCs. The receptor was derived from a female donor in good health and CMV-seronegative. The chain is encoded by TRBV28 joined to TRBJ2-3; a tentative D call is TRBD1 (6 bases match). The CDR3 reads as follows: CASSSTGTDTQYF. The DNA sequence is TGTGCCAGCAGTTCGACAGGAACAGATACGCAGTATTTT. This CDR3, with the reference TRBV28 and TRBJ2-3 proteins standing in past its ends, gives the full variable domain DVKVTQSSRYLVKRTGEKVFLECVQDMDHENMFWYRQDPGLGLRLIYFSYDVKMKEKGDIPEGYSVSREKKERFSLILESASTNQTSMYLCASSSTGTDTQYFGPGTRLTVL.